The clone carrying this TCR beta chain was seen only a few times. Its matching antigen is unknown. Two oligonucleotides, mixed equimolar, formed the beta constant-region primer covering TRBC1 and TRBC2. A single record per CDR3 protein comes from TCRdb applying MiXCR to the UMI-ligation and nested PCR reads. The table has roughly 91,000 distinct CDR3 sequences, 13% seen once. The data are from a study of naive and memory T cell subsets. Overall study findings and caveats: Each distinct alpha or beta sequence counts as one clonotype.

The CDR3 runs to 18 residues. V was pared by 2 bases and J by 0 bases, with 5 bases of the junction left unmatched. Sequences were obtained from central memory CD4+ T cells from blood. The chain uses TRBV23-1 and TRBJ2-6; TRBD1 agrees at 9 bases. TRBV23-1 is an ORF for which the function is uncertain. This TCR was sampled from a human donor in good health. The CDR3 loop is CASSQTETGGSGANVLTF. CDR3 DNA: TGCGCCAGCAGTCAAACGGAGACAGGGGGCTCTGGGGCCAACGTCCTGACTTTC.